The rows below give T cell receptor beta chains drawn from one sample of a study of CD8+ T cells in alopecia areata. Only in-frame clones appear in the TCRdb table, and some are missing; sequencing was by immunoSEQ multiplex PCR. The repertoire has about 190,000 clones, about three fifths of them found once; the top ten carry around 12%. The sample was CD8+ T cells sorted from blood, taken at week 24, from a patient treated with tofacitinib. These receptors originate from a human donor with alopecia areata. The CDR3 runs from the conserved cysteine through the conserved F or W. A D gene is named only where the DNA matches it firmly. The size field is filled for only some rows; it gives once, few, many or a size class.

d_call,j_call,v_call,clone_size,cdr3_aa,cdr3_nt
TRBD2,TRBJ2-3,TRBV30,-,CAWSGGGASDTQYF,TGTGCCTGGAGTGGCGGGGGGGCGTCAGATACGCAGTATTTT
-,TRBJ1-1,TRBV29-1,-,CSVDGLRTGLNTEAFF,TGCAGCGTTGATGGGCTGCGAACAGGGCTGAACACTGAAGCTTTCTTT
TRBD1,TRBJ1-4,TRBV7-9,-,CASSPTGTAATNEKLFF,TGTGCCAGCAGCCCGACTGGGACAGCTGCAACTAATGAAAAACTGTTTTTT
-,TRBJ1-1,TRBV4-1,few,CASSQEAGRANTEAFF,TGCGCCAGCAGCCAAGAGGCAGGGAGAGCGAACACTGAAGCTTTCTTT
TRBD1,TRBJ2-5,TRBV27,-,CASSLRTGGYETQYF,TGTGCCAGCAGTCTTCGGACAGGGGGATATGAGACCCAGTACTTC
TRBD1,TRBJ2-7,TRBV29-1,-,CSVGGRDRTPSYEQYF,TGCAGCGTTGGAGGTCGGGACAGGACCCCTTCCTACGAGCAGTACTTC
-,TRBJ1-2,TRBV20-1,once,CSAGPEGGYTF,TGCAGTGCTGGGCCGGAGGGCGGCTACACCTTC
-,TRBJ2-7,TRBV7-2,-,CASSLGLYSYEQYF,TGTGCCAGCAGCTTAGGATTGTACAGCTACGAGCAGTACTTC
-,TRBJ2-1,TRBV13,-,CASSPGLNEQFF,TGTGCCAGCAGCCCAGGTTTGAATGAGCAGTTCTTC
-,TRBJ1-1,TRBV27,-,CASSLAGTNTEAFF,TGTGCCAGCAGTTTAGCGGGCACGAACACTGAAGCTTTCTTT
-,TRBJ2-7,TRBV6-5,-,CASSTGYYEQYF,TGTGCCAGCAGTACCGGGTACTACGAGCAGTACTTC
-,TRBJ2-2,TRBV25-1,-,CASSGRDRDTGELFF,TGTGCCAGCAGTGGGCGGGACAGAGACACCGGGGAGCTGTTTTTT
TRBD2,TRBJ2-1,TRBV9,-,CASSVGLAGYEQFF,TGTGCCAGCAGCGTAGGACTAGCGGGATATGAGCAGTTCTTC
-,TRBJ1-5,TRBV5-6,few,CASSLEGYSNQPQHF,TGTGCCAGCAGCTTAGAGGGTTATAGCAATCAGCCCCAGCATTTT
-,TRBJ2-7,TRBV4-2,-,CASSPLRGEQYF,TGTGCCAGCAGCCCCCTGAGGGGCGAGCAGTACTTC
-,TRBJ2-1,TRBV7-9,once,CASSPHATEQFF,TGTGCCAGCAGCCCACACGCGACTGAGCAGTTCTTC
TRBD1,TRBJ2-7,TRBV2,-,CASSGGTVREPYF,TGTGCCAGCAGTGGTGGGACAGTCAGGGAACCGTACTTC
TRBD2,TRBJ2-5,TRBV10-2,-,CASSPLLAGVQETQYF,TGCGCCAGCAGTCCACTACTAGCGGGGGTACAAGAGACCCAGTACTTC
-,TRBJ1-1,TRBV7-6,few,CASSLELNTEAFF,TGTGCCAGCAGCTTAGAACTGAACACTGAAGCTTTCTTT
TRBD1,TRBJ2-7,TRBV25-1,-,CASSGHTGEPYEQYF,TGTGCCAGCAGTGGACATACAGGGGAACCCTACGAGCAGTACTTC
-,TRBJ2-5,TRBV7-8,-,CASSRRDPPALETQYF,TGTGCCAGCAGCCGTCGGGATCCTCCCGCTTTGGAGACCCAGTACTTC
TRBD1,TRBJ1-2,TRBV7-2,few,CASSTYFDRGDAGHGYTF,TGTGCCAGCAGCACTTACTTCGACAGGGGGGACGCGGGCCATGGCTACACCTTC
-,TRBJ2-7,TRBV10-3,-,CAISEGGGYEQYF,TGTGCCATCAGTGAGGGAGGGGGATACGAGCAGTACTTC
TRBD1,TRBJ1-1,TRBV6-5,-,CASSRTGSGTEAFF,TGTGCCAGCAGTCGGACAGGGTCGGGCACTGAAGCTTTCTTT
-,TRBJ1-3,TRBV2,-,CASRGRTIYF,TGTGCCAGCAGGGGTCGGACCATATATTTT
-,TRBJ2-1,TRBV29-1,-,CSVSLGENEQFF,TGCAGCGTGTCCCTAGGTGAGAATGAGCAGTTCTTC
-,TRBJ2-7,TRBV6-5,-,CASSYSNGLAAEEQYF,TGTGCCAGCAGTTACTCGAACGGTTTGGCTGCGGAGGAGCAGTACTTC
-,TRBJ1-2,TRBV5-6,-,CASSLGLWYTF,TGTGCCAGCAGCTTGGGCCTGTGGTACACCTTC
-,TRBJ1-4,TRBV19,-,CASSIAEKLFF,TGTGCCAGTAGTATTGCTGAAAAACTGTTTTTT
-,TRBJ2-3,TRBV2,-,CASRTPYF,TGTGCCAGCCGGACACCGTATTTT
-,TRBJ2-5,TRBV19,-,CASARGFQETQYF,TGTGCCAGCGCGAGGGGGTTCCAAGAGACCCAGTACTTC
-,TRBJ2-7,TRBV25-1,-,CASSDSGRNPYEQYF,TGTGCCAGCAGTGACTCAGGACGGAACCCCTACGAGCAGTACTTC
-,TRBJ1-5,TRBV2,few,CASSVSNQPQHF,TGTGCCAGCAGTGTAAGCAATCAGCCCCAGCATTTT
-,TRBJ1-1,TRBV6-5,-,CASSYSAGTVTFF,TGTGCCAGCAGTTACTCCGCGGGCACGGTGACTTTCTTT
TRBD2,TRBJ2-7,TRBV5-6,-,CASSGERGSSYEQYF,TGTGCCAGCAGCGGGGAGCGGGGGAGCTCCTACGAGCAGTACTTC
-,TRBJ1-1,TRBV15,few,CATSFRTGSTTEAFF,TGTGCCACCAGCTTCCGGACGGGTTCGACCACTGAAGCTTTCTTT
-,TRBJ2-1,TRBV7-9,-,CASSPHSNEQFF,TGTGCCAGCAGCCCTCACTCCAATGAGCAGTTCTTC
-,TRBJ2-7,TRBV29-1,-,CSVIPDTPYEQYF,TGCAGCGTGATCCCAGATACCCCCTACGAGCAGTACTTC
-,TRBJ1-5,TRBV5-1,few,CASSRKGGSNQPQHF,TGCGCCAGCAGCCGTAAAGGAGGCAGCAATCAGCCCCAGCATTTT
TRBD1,TRBJ1-1,TRBV29-1,few,CSAGDRGNTEAFF,TGCAGCGCCGGGGACAGGGGGAACACTGAAGCTTTCTTT
-,TRBJ2-3,TRBV7-9,-,CALRGVPTDTQYF,TGTGCCCTGAGGGGGGTACCCACAGATACGCAGTATTTT
TRBD1,TRBJ1-2,TRBV2,-,CASSDGTAYGYTF,TGTGCCAGCAGTGATGGGACAGCCTATGGCTACACCTTC
TRBD2,TRBJ2-7,TRBV27,-,CASSPPAGGPQYF,TGTGCCAGCAGTCCACCGGCGGGGGGACCGCAGTACTTC
-,TRBJ1-1,TRBV2,-,CASSVGNTEAFF,TGTGCCAGCAGTGTTGGGAACACTGAAGCTTTCTTT
TRBD2,TRBJ2-5,TRBV10-2,-,CASSPTSWETQYF,TGTGCCAGCAGTCCGACTAGCTGGGAGACCCAGTACTTC
-,TRBJ1-2,TRBV7-9,-,CASSPQGFANYGYTF,TGTGCCAGCAGCCCGCAGGGATTTGCTAACTATGGCTACACCTTC
-,TRBJ1-5,TRBV4-1,-,CASSQAILGDSNQPQHF,TGCGCCAGCAGCCAGGCTATTCTGGGGGACAGCAATCAGCCCCAGCATTTT
-,TRBJ2-3,TRBV13,-,CASSLSDTDTQYF,TGTGCCAGCAGCTTATCTGACACAGATACGCAGTATTTT
TRBD1,TRBJ2-3,TRBV6-1,-,CASRKGQGSADTQYF,TGTGCCAGCAGAAAAGGACAGGGGTCGGCAGATACGCAGTATTTT
-,TRBJ1-1,TRBV14,-,CASSQDRNRPRTEAFF,TGTGCCAGCAGCCAAGATCGTAACAGACCTCGAACTGAAGCTTTCTTT
TRBD1,TRBJ2-4,TRBV13,-,CASSLRQGRAKNIQYF,TGTGCCAGCAGCCTGCGACAGGGCCGGGCCAAAAACATTCAGTACTTC
-,TRBJ1-5,TRBV27,-,CASSSWNQPQHF,TGTGCCAGCAGTTCTTGGAATCAGCCCCAGCATTTT
-,TRBJ1-2,TRBV19,-,CATRTSHGYTF,TGTGCCACCCGGACAAGTCATGGCTACACCTTC
-,TRBJ2-3,TRBV15,few,CATSRDFRGTDTQYF,TGTGCCACCAGCAGAGATTTCCGGGGCACAGATACGCAGTATTTT
-,TRBJ2-2,TRBV1,-,CTSGQGETGELFF,TGCACCAGCGGACAGGGGGAAACCGGGGAGCTGTTTTTT
TRBD1,TRBJ2-1,TRBV4-1,few,CASSLTGQGAVEQFF,TGCGCCAGCAGCCTTACAGGGCAGGGGGCTGTTGAGCAGTTCTTC
TRBD1,TRBJ1-1,TRBV4-1,-,CASSFRDRGLLDTEAFF,TGCGCCAGCAGCTTCCGGGACAGGGGGCTTTTGGACACTGAAGCTTTCTTT
-,TRBJ2-1,TRBV5-1,-,CASSLAGGAGGQFF,TGCGCCAGCAGCTTGGCCGGAGGTGCGGGCGGGCAGTTCTTC
TRBD1,TRBJ2-3,TRBV9,-,CASSTRGQGWGTDTQYF,TGTGCCAGCAGCACCAGGGGACAGGGTTGGGGCACAGATACGCAGTATTTT
TRBD1,TRBJ2-7,TRBV2,few,CATNTGGASDEQYF,TGTGCCACCAACACAGGGGGCGCGTCCGACGAGCAGTACTTC